One and the same sample provided the 32 T cell receptor beta chains below, sequenced in a study of blood T cell repertoires in COVID-19. The method was immunoSEQ multiplex PCR; TCRdb's version includes in-frame clones alone and lacks a portion of them. This sample has hundreds of thousands of clones; about nine tenths occur once, and the top ten carry over 1.1%. The material sequenced was peripheral blood. These receptors were obtained from a woman aged 25 to 39 with active or convalescent COVID-19.

V gene TRBV25-1 combines with J gene TRBJ1-3; 8 nucleotides agree with TRBD1. J gave up 0 bases and V 1 base, and 5 bases lay outside the gene matches. Germline V gene sequence: CDR1 MGHDK, CDR2 SYGVNS. This CDR3 is built from 17 residues. CDR3 region: CASSEWGQADSGNTIYF. The CDR3 nucleotides are TGTGCCAGCAGTGAATGGGGACAGGCCGACTCTGGAAACACCATATATTTT.

The chain links TRBV7-6 to TRBJ2-2, with 7 bases matching TRBD1. The CDR3 is 16 amino acids. V lost 4 bases to trimming and J lost 5 bases; unmatched junction nucleotides: 10. Germline-derived CDR1 and CDR2 are SGHVS and FNYEAQ. The CDR3 loop is CASSSADRYDTGELFF. Written as DNA, the CDR3 is TGTGCCAGCAGCTCGGCGGACAGGTATGATACCGGGGAGCTGTTTTTT. Full variable domain (missing parts from reference TRBV7-6 and TRBJ2-2): GAGVSQSPRYKVTKRGQDVALRCDPISGHVSLYWYRQALGQGPEFLTYFNYEAQQDKSGLPNDRFSAERPEGSISTLTIQRTEQRDSAMYRCASSSADRYDTGELFFGEGSRLTVL.

This chain links TRBV4-1 with TRBJ2-5; possible D gene TRBD2, 6 bases. The CDR3 is 16 amino acids. CDR1 and CDR2 from the germline V gene are MGHRA and YSYEKL. Between the trimmed V and J ends, which lost 5 bases and 5 bases, there was a span of 21 bases. In DNA, the CDR3 is TGCGCCAGCAGCGCTGATACGGGGGAAGATGAGGAGACCCAGTACTTC. It encodes CASSADTGEDEETQYF.

The rearrangement joins TRBV9 to TRBJ2-2; TRBD2 matches 10 bases. CDR3 size: 15 residues. Germline V gene data show CDR1 as SGDLS and CDR2 as YYNGEE. The V and J ends lost 0 bases and 8 bases, in that order; junction bases with no gene match: 4. The CDR3, as DNA: TGTGCCAGCAGCGTAGATCTAGCGGGAGTGGGGGAGCTGTTTTTT. This codes for CASSVDLAGVGELFF.

The gene calls are TRBV6-5 and TRBJ1-5; TRBD1 aligns across 8 bases. CDR1 is MNHEY and CDR2 is SVGAGI in the germline V gene. Germline trimming cut 7 bases from V and 5 bases from J; bases unmatched to any gene: 10. The CDR3 spans 15 residues. In nucleotides, the CDR3 is TGTGCCAGCACCCGACAGGGGCGACTGGATCAGCCCCAGCATTTT. Its protein product is CASTRQGRLDQPQHF.

The rearrangement links TRBV27 to TRBJ1-2; the D gene is possibly TRBD1 (6 bases). CDR1 MNHEY and CDR2 SMNVEV come from the germline V gene (reference sequence). The CDR3 loop spans 15 amino acids. Deletions cut 4 bases from V and 4 bases from J, with 16 bases between. The CDR3 here is CASSSSGGLVYGYTF. The CDR3 nucleotides are TGTGCCAGCAGTTCATCGGGGGGGCTGGTCTATGGCTACACCTTC.

The genes are TRBV9 and TRBJ2-1; TRBD2 is a possible D gene (5 bases). This CDR3 spans 15 amino acids. Germline CDR1 and CDR2: SGDLS and YYNGEE. V lost 4 bases to trimming and J lost 0 bases, with 11 bases between them. The CDR3: CASSRSGTSYNEQFF. The DNA of the CDR3 is TGTGCCAGCAGCCGAAGCGGTACCTCCTACAATGAGCAGTTCTTC.

J is TRBJ1-2 and V is TRBV19; D is uncertain. The germline V gene encodes CDR1 LNHDA and CDR2 SQIVND (reference sequence). The CDR3 runs to 11 residues. Trimming took 5 bases from V and 8 from J, leaving 9 bases between them. In DNA form, the CDR3 reads TGTGCCAGTAGTGTGGCGGGGGGCTACACCTTC. It codes for CASSVAGGYTF.

This chain joins TRBV4-1 and TRBJ2-5; D is unresolved. The CDR3 length is 14 residues. The germline CDR1 and CDR2 sequences are MGHRA and YSYEKL. The V gene lost 1 base and the J gene lost 6 bases, with 12 bases spanning the gap. CDR3 sequence (DNA): TGCGCCAGCAGCCAAGGCGAGCTTGGGCAGACCCAGTACTTC. Translation: CASSQGELGQTQYF.

The rearrangement uses TRBV5-6 and TRBJ2-3; D not resolved. Trimming stripped 1 base from V and 6 bases from J, with 6 bases between. The CDR3 totals 12 residues. From germline, CDR1 is SGHDT and CDR2 YYEEEE. The CDR3 loop is CASSLYPDTQYF. CDR3 nucleotide sequence: TGTGCCAGCAGCTTGTATCCCGATACGCAGTATTTT.

This clone occurred once. The chain recombines TRBV9 with TRBJ2-3; D not resolved. Germline V gene data show CDR1 as SGDLS and CDR2 as YYNGEE. V was shortened by 0 bases and J by 1 base, with 12 bases between the two germline ends. There are 16 residues in the CDR3. The DNA for the CDR3 is TGTGCCAGCAGCGTAGACCCCGGCGGAGGCACAGATACGCAGTATTTT. Translating it yields CASSVDPGGGTDTQYF.

The J gene is TRBJ2-7, the V gene TRBV21-1; the tabulated D call, TRBD2, remains unverified against the DNA. TRBV21-1 is noted as a pseudogene. The CDR3 totals 15 residues. The CDR3 DNA reads TGTGCCAGCATCTCGACTAGCGGGGGAGACTACGAGCAGTACTTC. It specifies CASISTSGGDYEQYF.

The chain combines TRBV15 with TRBJ1-5; no clear D gene. The CDR3 sequence is 17 residues long. Germline CDR1 and CDR2: LNHNV and YYDKDF (reference sequence). V lost 0 bases and J 7 bases, leaving 19 bases between the germline ends. CDR3 in DNA: TGTGCCACCAGCAGAGATCGAGGTCAGTCGGCGGGGCAGCCCCAGCATTTT. This codes for CATSRDRGQSAGQPQHF.

The V and J genes are TRBV19 and TRBJ2-3; 7 nucleotides align to TRBD2. CDR3 length equals 16 residues. Losses at the gene ends were 1 base for V and 4 bases for J; bases not matched to a gene: 8. CDR1 LNHDA and CDR2 SQIVND come from the germline V gene (reference sequence). The CDR3 sequence: CASSIGFFGGSDTQYF. The CDR3 DNA reads TGTGCCAGTAGTATAGGGTTTTTCGGGGGGTCAGATACGCAGTATTTT.

V and J are TRBV6-5 and TRBJ1-4; D is uncertain. This CDR3 region has 14 residues. Looked up from germline, CDR1 is MNHEY and CDR2 is SVGAGI. V dropped 5 bases and J dropped 7 bases, with 14 bases sitting between them. The CDR3 reads CASSNRGKVEKLFF. CDR3 bases: TGTGCCAGCAGTAACCGGGGAAAGGTTGAAAAACTGTTTTTT.

This clone was observed a handful of times. The chain uses TRBV18 and TRBJ2-2, with D tentatively TRBD2 (6 bases). Germline CDR1 and CDR2: KGHSH and LQKENI. Trimming stripped 4 bases from V and 0 bases from J, with 15 bases between. This CDR3 region has 17 residues. In DNA, the CDR3 is TGTGCCAGCTCACGACGGGACTTAGCTGCGAACACCGGGGAGCTGTTTTTT. Protein sequence: CASSRRDLAANTGELFF. Filled out from reference TRBV18 and TRBJ2-2, the complete variable domain reads NAGVMQNPRHLVRRRGQEARLRCSPMKGHSHVYWYRQLPEEGLKFMVYLQKENIIDESGMPKERFSAEFPKEGPSILRIQQVVRGDSAAYFCASSRRDLAANTGELFFGEGSRLTVL.

V gene TRBV19 combines with J gene TRBJ2-7; a possible D gene is TRBD2 (5 bases). V was trimmed by 6 bases and J by 4 bases, leaving 13 bases between them. In germline, CDR1 is LNHDA, CDR2 SQIVND (reference sequence). The CDR3 has 13 amino acids. CDR3 amino acids: CASRRVPGYEQYF. CDR3 DNA sequence: TGTGCCAGTAGGAGGGTGCCGGGATACGAGCAGTACTTC.

Of note for this clone: An end of the junction differs from the germline gene, which may be a read error. The chain joins TRBV19 to TRBJ2-6; TRBD1 agrees at 7 bases. CDR1 and CDR2 from the germline V gene are LNHDA and SQIVND (reference sequence). The CDR3 totals 15 residues. In nucleotides, the CDR3 is TGTGCGAGTAATGGGGACAGAACTGGGGCCAACGTCCTGACTTTC. Translating it yields CASNGDRTGANVLTF.

The gene calls are TRBV29-1 and TRBJ2-1; 7 bases map to TRBD2. The V segment lost 4 bases and the J segment 7 bases; nucleotides outside the gene matches: 10. Germline loops: CDR1 SQVTM, CDR2 ANQGSEA. The CDR3 has 14 amino acids. The CDR3 nucleotides read TGCAGCGTTGGATTGACTAGCTTTAGGAATGAGCAGTTCTTC. It codes for CSVGLTSFRNEQFF.

The chain has TRBV30 and TRBJ1-2; weak D call: TRBD1 (5 bases). The CDR3 contains 13 residues. V dropped 2 bases and J dropped 6 bases, with 13 bases sitting between them. In germline, CDR1 is GTSNPN, CDR2 SVGIG (reference sequence). The CDR3 nucleotides are TGTGCCTGGAGTATACTCAGGGTTGATGGCTACACCTTC. It codes for CAWSILRVDGYTF.

The chain links TRBV19 to TRBJ1-1; 7 bases are shared with TRBD1. The V gene end was trimmed by 8 bases and the J gene end by 2 bases; junction bases not matched to a gene: 5. Looked up from germline, CDR1 is LNHDA and CDR2 is SQIVND (reference sequence). The CDR3 runs 13 residues. The CDR3 sequence is CASGTGVNTEAFF. CDR3 DNA: TGTGCCAGTGGTACAGGGGTCAACACTGAAGCTTTCTTT.

The chain carries TRBV4-1 and TRBJ1-1; possibly TRBD1 for D (5 bases). CDR3 size: 18 residues. V lost 0 bases and J 4 bases, leaving 21 bases between the germline ends. Germline values: CDR1 MGHRA, CDR2 YSYEKL. CDR3 sequence: CASSQEIAYKGFGTEAFF. Written as DNA, the CDR3 is TGCGCCAGCAGCCAAGAGATTGCGTATAAGGGGTTCGGCACTGAAGCTTTCTTT.

Here the CDR3 reads CASSPLPGLISGANVLTF. DNA for the CDR3: TGTGCCAGCAGCCCGTTACCGGGACTCATCTCTGGGGCCAACGTCCTGACTTTC. This chain uses TRBV5-8 with TRBJ2-6; possibly TRBD2 for D (6 bases). Trimming left V 4 bases short and J 0 bases short, with 17 bases between. CDR1 is SGHTS, CDR2 YDEGEE, per germline. The CDR3 runs to 18 residues.

The chain is built from TRBV6-1 and TRBJ2-1; 10 bases are shared with TRBD2. Germline CDR1 MNHNS, CDR2 SASEGT. The V segment lost 1 base and the J segment 3 bases; nucleotides outside the gene matches: 6. The length of the CDR3 is 17 residues. CDR3 loop: CASSEELRTSGYNEQFF. CDR3 nucleotide sequence: TGTGCCAGCAGTGAAGAGTTAAGGACTAGCGGCTACAATGAGCAGTTCTTC.

The chain combines TRBV4-1 with TRBJ1-3, with D possibly being TRBD1 (6 bases). Germline V gene lookup returns CDR1 MGHRA and CDR2 YSYEKL. The CDR3 is made up of 13 amino acids. V was shortened by 6 bases and J by 8 bases, with 14 bases between the two germline ends. The CDR3 nucleotides are TGCGCCAGCAGGTTCACAGGGCAGGACACCATATATTTT. Protein: CASRFTGQDTIYF.

The chain joins TRBV24-1 to TRBJ1-2, with 7 positions matching TRBD1. After removal of 3 bases from V and 2 bases from J, the junction contained 2 bases not matched to a gene. In germline, CDR1 is KGHDR, CDR2 SFDVKD. The CDR3 is 14 amino acids. CDR3 in amino acids: CATSDEDRNYGYTF. The DNA for the CDR3 is TGTGCCACCAGTGATGAGGACAGGAACTATGGCTACACCTTC.

In its sample, this clone was seen a few times. For the CDR3, the DNA is TGTGCCTGGAGGACTAGCGGGAGCCTTCCCTACGAGCAGTACTTC. It encodes CAWRTSGSLPYEQYF. This rearrangement joins TRBV30 to TRBJ2-7, with 12 nucleotides matching TRBD2. The CDR3 totals 15 residues. V trimming: 3 bases; J trimming: 2 bases; junction bases outside the gene matches: 5. Germline V gives CDR1 GTSNPN, CDR2 SVGIG (reference sequence).

The genes are TRBV2 and TRBJ1-2, with TRBD1 matching 8 bases. Trimming took 9 bases from V and 5 from J; bases not matched to a gene: 8. Germline V lookup: CDR1 SNHLY, CDR2 FYNNEI. The CDR3 has 13 amino acids. CDR3 sequence reads: CASRQGLGYGYTF. As DNA, the CDR3 is TGTGCCAGTAGACAGGGGCTGGGTTATGGCTACACCTTC. Using reference TRBV2 and TRBJ1-2 for the parts outside the CDR3, the full variable domain is EPEVTQTPSHQVTQMGQEVILRCVPISNHLYFYWYRQILGQKVEFLVSFYNNEISEKSEIFDDQFSVERPDGSNFTLKIRSTKLEDSAMYFCASRQGLGYGYTFGSGTRLTVV.

The table lists this clone with a few counts. The chain carries TRBV19 and TRBJ1-2; TRBD1 matches 11 bases. The CDR3 is made up of 14 amino acids. Germline V gene data show CDR1 as LNHDA and CDR2 as SQIVND (reference sequence). Trimming took 6 bases from V and 4 from J; bases not matched to a gene: 4. CDR3 sequence: CASRDRGLGYGYTF. DNA of the CDR3: TGTGCCAGTAGGGACAGGGGGCTTGGCTATGGCTACACCTTC.

This clone was found a few times. CDR3 sequence reads: CASSPGFDRDNQPQHF. CDR3 sequence (DNA): TGTGCCAGCAGCCCAGGATTTGACAGGGACAATCAGCCCCAGCATTTT. The chain couples TRBV7-9 to TRBJ1-5, with 7 bases matching TRBD1. From germline, CDR1 is SEHNR and CDR2 FQNEAQ (reference sequence). The CDR3 has 16 amino acids. V shed 5 bases and J 3 bases; nucleotides not matched to a gene: 10. The entire variable domain, with the rest obtained from reference TRBV7-9 and TRBJ1-5, is as follows: DTGVSQNPRHKITKRGQNVTFRCDPISEHNRLYWYRQTLGQGPEFLTYFQNEAQLEKSRLLSDRFSAERPKGSFSTLEIQRTEQGDSAMYLCASSPGFDRDNQPQHFGDGTRLSIL.

The V and J genes are TRBV6-1 and TRBJ1-1, with TRBD1 as a possible D gene (6 bases). V was clipped by 1 base and J by 3 bases, with 15 bases between them. Germline V gives CDR1 MNHNS, CDR2 SASEGT. The CDR3 consists of 16 residues. Here the CDR3 reads CASSEVAGGQYTEAFF. In DNA form, the CDR3 reads TGTGCCAGCAGTGAAGTGGCCGGTGGACAGTACACTGAAGCTTTCTTT.

The genes are TRBV12-5 and TRBJ1-1; 7 bases align to TRBD1. The length of the CDR3 is 16 residues. Germline CDR1 LGHNT, CDR2 FRNRAP. Trimming at V came to 0 bases and at J to 0 bases, leaving 4 bases not matched to a gene. CDR3 residues: CASGLVQGTLNTEAFF. CDR3 sequence (DNA): TGTGCTAGTGGTTTGGTACAGGGGACCTTGAACACTGAAGCTTTCTTT.